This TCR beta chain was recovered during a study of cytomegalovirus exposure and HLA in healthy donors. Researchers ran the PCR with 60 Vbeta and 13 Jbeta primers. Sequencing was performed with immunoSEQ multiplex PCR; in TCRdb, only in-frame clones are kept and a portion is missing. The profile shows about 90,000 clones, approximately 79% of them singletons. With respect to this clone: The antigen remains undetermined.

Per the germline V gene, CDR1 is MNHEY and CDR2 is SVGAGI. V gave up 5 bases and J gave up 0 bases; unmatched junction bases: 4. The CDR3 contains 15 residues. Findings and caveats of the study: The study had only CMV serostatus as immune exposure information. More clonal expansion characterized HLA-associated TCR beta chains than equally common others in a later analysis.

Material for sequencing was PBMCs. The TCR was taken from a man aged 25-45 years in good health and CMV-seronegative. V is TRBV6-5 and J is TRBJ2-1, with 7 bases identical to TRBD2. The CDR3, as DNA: TGTGCCAGCAGTGTGCGGGGGAGCTCCTACAATGAGCAGTTCTTC. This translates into CASSVRGSSYNEQFF.